The table lists the clone carrying this T cell receptor (beta chain) with a few counts. Primers included in the PCR were 60 Vbeta and 13 Jbeta primers. Sequencing was performed with immunoSEQ multiplex PCR; in TCRdb, only in-frame clones are kept and a portion is missing. Among under 150,000 clones listed, around 82% were seen once. Healthy bone marrow donors made up the donors. The CDR3 is 15 residues long. CDR1 is SGDLS, CDR2 YYNGEE, per germline. V lost 3 bases, J lost 4 bases, and 8 bases stayed unmatched. This entry belongs to a study of cytomegalovirus exposure and HLA in healthy donors. This TCR derives from a male donor in good health and CMV-seropositive. The chain combines TRBV9 with TRBJ2-5; 8 bases are shared with TRBD1. The sequenced material came from PBMCs. The CDR3 region is CASSDRTGRGETQYF. CDR3 nucleotide sequence: TGTGCCAGCAGCGATCGGACAGGGCGAGGAGAGACCCAGTACTTC.